Listed here are 19 T cell receptor beta chains from one sample, sequenced in a study of shared clonotypes between healthy human individuals. The method was immunoSEQ multiplex PCR; TCRdb's version includes in-frame clones alone and lacks a portion of them. This table holds about 1.9 million clones, about 94% found once. In the naive CD8 group, cells lacked CD45RO and were positively selected for CCR7, so terminally differentiated effector memory CD45RA+ cells were left out. Sequencing used naive CD8+ T cells from PBMCs. The receptors originated from a man aged 18 to 30 in good health. Some clones in this sample may be carry-over from other donors' samples.

This sequence joins TRBV2 and TRBJ2-3; 7 nucleotides align to TRBD1. With V trimmed by 4 bases and J by 3 bases, 7 bases remained unmatched. From germline, CDR1 is SNHLY and CDR2 FYNNEI. This CDR3 contains 15 residues. CDR3 protein: CASSGSNRGTDTQYF. CDR3 coding DNA: TGTGCCAGCAGTGGATCTAACAGGGGAACAGATACGCAGTATTTT.

The rearrangement links TRBV7-3 to TRBJ1-2; 12 positions match TRBD1. From germline, CDR1 is SGHTA and CDR2 FQGTGA. This CDR3 is 15 amino acids long. V was clipped by 1 base and J by 9 bases; unmatched bases: 6. CDR3 bases: TGTGCCAGCAGCTTAATGCCTGGGACAGGGGGCAGCTACACCTTC. This sequence encodes CASSLMPGTGGSYTF.

CDR3 sequence: CASSLRGWNQPQHF. The CDR3 region has the DNA TGTGCCAGCAGCTTACGGGGGTGGAATCAGCCCCAGCATTTT. The rearrangement links TRBV7-6 to TRBJ1-5; tentatively, D is TRBD1 (5 bases). The CDR3 sequence is 14 residues long. Trimming pared 2 bases from V and 4 bases from J, leaving 9 bases between. CDR1 is SGHVS, CDR2 FNYEAQ, per germline.

The chain employs TRBV29-1 and TRBJ2-7, with D uncertain. The germline V and J ends were trimmed by 1 base and 3 bases, with 7 bases remaining between them. This CDR3 spans 12 amino acids. Germline assignment: CDR1 SQVTM and CDR2 ANQGSEA. The CDR3 coding sequence is TGCAGCGTTGAAGTTGGGGACTACGAGCAGTACTTC. Amino acid sequence: CSVEVGDYEQYF.

This chain joins TRBV29-1 and TRBJ1-4; 12 nucleotides agree with TRBD1. Trimming removed 6 bases from V and 3 bases from J; junction bases left unmatched: 8. CDR1 is SQVTM, CDR2 ANQGSEA, per germline. The CDR3 runs 16 residues. CDR3 residues: CSVGDRGRGPNEKLFF. CDR3 sequence (DNA): TGCAGCGTCGGGGACAGGGGGCGCGGGCCTAATGAAAAACTGTTTTTT. The full variable domain, rest sourced from reference TRBV29-1 and TRBJ1-4, is SAVISQKPSRDICQRGTSLTIQCQVDSQVTMMFWYRQQPGQSLTLIATANQGSEATYESGFVIDKFPISRPNLTFSTLTVSNMSPEDSSIYLCSVGDRGRGPNEKLFFGSGTQLSVL.

V gene TRBV28 combines with J gene TRBJ1-2; tentative D call: TRBD1 (6 bases). Trimming took 10 bases from V and 5 from J, leaving 20 bases between them. In germline, CDR1 is MDHEN, CDR2 SYDVKM. The CDR3 loop spans 14 amino acids. CDR3 protein: CATNPGGGGYGYTF. CDR3 DNA sequence: TGTGCCACAAACCCGGGGGGCGGAGGGTATGGCTACACCTTC.

This clone was counted once. The V call is TRBV5-1, the J call TRBJ1-6; the match to TRBD1 covers 9 bases. The V and J ends lost 4 bases and 7 bases, in that order; junction bases with no gene match: 6. CDR1 and CDR2 (germline): SGHRS, YFSETQ. The CDR3 runs 15 residues. The CDR3 is CASSRQGEINSPLHF. The CDR3 nucleotides read TGCGCCAGCAGCCGACAGGGGGAAATAAATTCACCCCTCCACTTT.

The chain joins TRBV5-6 to TRBJ2-1; 7 bases match TRBD2. Trimming at V came to 0 bases and at J to 4 bases, leaving 10 bases not matched to a gene. CDR1 is SGHDT, CDR2 YYEEEE, per germline. This CDR3 has 17 residues. The CDR3 bases are TGTGCCAGCAGCTTGGCCTTACGGGGAGGGGTGTACAATGAGCAGTTCTTC. As protein: CASSLALRGGVYNEQFF.

The chain uses TRBV27 and TRBJ2-7, with D possibly TRBD1 on 5 matching bases. CDR1 is MNHEY, CDR2 SMNVEV, per germline (reference sequence). The CDR3 contains 15 residues. Trimming shortened V by 2 bases and J by 3 bases, and 14 bases separated the two germline ends. In DNA form, the CDR3 reads TGTGCCAGCAGTTTAAGGCAGGCAGGGTACTACGAGCAGTACTTC. The encoded protein is CASSLRQAGYYEQYF.

This chain joins TRBV4-3 and TRBJ2-7; maybe TRBD2 (5 bases). The germline V and J ends were trimmed by 0 bases and 0 bases, with 15 bases remaining between them. This CDR3 comprises 17 residues. Per the germline V gene, CDR1 is LGHNA and CDR2 is YSLEER. The CDR3 nucleotides read TGCGCCAGCAGCCAAGATCAACTCGCGGAGGACTCCTACGAGCAGTACTTC. Its protein is CASSQDQLAEDSYEQYF.

This clone was found a few times. The gene calls are TRBV29-1 and TRBJ1-1; D not certain. The CDR3 loop spans 12 amino acids. The V end was cut by 4 bases, the J end by 5 bases, with 11 bases between. CDR1 SQVTM and CDR2 ANQGSEA come from the germline V gene. The CDR3 region has the DNA TGCAGCGTTGCCCCGGGAAGGACTGAAGCTTTCTTT. It is translated as CSVAPGRTEAFF.

The V and J genes are TRBV29-1 and TRBJ2-7; 9 positions agree with TRBD2. The CDR3 sequence is 17 residues long. Germline CDR1 SQVTM, CDR2 ANQGSEA. V lost 4 bases to trimming and J lost 6 bases; unmatched junction nucleotides: 19. The CDR3, as DNA: TGCAGCGTTGTCCACCCTTCTAGCGGGACTTACCCCGGCGAGCAGTACTTC. Amino acid sequence: CSVVHPSSGTYPGEQYF.

V is TRBV29-1 and J is TRBJ2-1; D is perhaps TRBD2 (6 bases). This CDR3 has 10 residues. V was shortened by 7 bases and J by 9 bases, with 10 bases between the two germline ends. CDR1 and CDR2 from the germline V gene are SQVTM and ANQGSEA. CDR3 coding DNA: TGCAGCGACCATAGCGGTGAGCAGTTCTTC. Its protein product is CSDHSGEQFF.

The gene calls are TRBV27 and TRBJ1-1; 7 nucleotides match TRBD1. J was trimmed by 5 bases and V by 0 bases; bases with no gene match: 12. Germline CDR1 is MNHEY and CDR2 is SMNVEV (reference sequence). The CDR3 is made up of 17 amino acids. The CDR3 loop is CASSLSGGGPGGTEAFF. The DNA of the CDR3 is TGTGCCAGCAGTTTATCTGGTGGCGGACCAGGGGGTACTGAAGCTTTCTTT.

V usage is TRBV2 and J usage is TRBJ2-2; 7 nucleotides agree with TRBD1. Germline-derived CDR1 and CDR2 are SNHLY and FYNNEI. The CDR3 totals 12 residues. V was clipped by 6 bases and J by 6 bases; unmatched bases: 1. CDR3 DNA sequence: TGTGCCAGCAGGGACAGGCCCGGGGAGCTGTTTTTT. Amino acid sequence: CASRDRPGELFF.

The chain uses TRBV4-2 and TRBJ2-2, with a tentative D call TRBD2 (6 bases). Germline V gene lookup returns CDR1 LGHNA and CDR2 YNFKEQ. This CDR3 comprises 16 residues. V gave up 3 bases and J gave up 3 bases, with 14 bases separating them. This CDR3 is CASSHPRLGDTGELFF. The CDR3 nucleotides read TGTGCCAGCAGCCACCCTCGACTAGGGGACACCGGGGAGCTGTTTTTT.

The chain uses TRBV6-5 and TRBJ2-1; TRBD2 agrees at 9 bases. Unmatched junction bases numbered 8, after V lost 6 bases and J lost 8 bases. Looked up from germline, CDR1 is MNHEY and CDR2 is SVGAGI. The CDR3 extends over 14 amino acids. The CDR3 DNA reads as TGTGCCAGCAGCCCCGTAGCGGGAGACGATGAGCAGTTCTTC. Its translation: CASSPVAGDDEQFF.

The CDR3 coding sequence is TGTGCCAGCAGTTTATTATACGGTGGTGAGCAGTTCTTC. Its protein is CASSLLYGGEQFF. The V gene is TRBV27, the J gene TRBJ2-1; D call uncertain. CDR3 length equals 13 residues. Germline-derived CDR1 and CDR2 are MNHEY and SMNVEV (reference sequence). V was trimmed by 1 base and J by 9 bases, leaving 10 bases between them.

Points on this clone: The same CDR3 also results from other DNA sequences found in this sample. This CDR3 is CASSQTSGSYNEQFF. The DNA for the CDR3 is TGCGCCAGCAGCCAAACTAGCGGATCCTACAATGAGCAGTTCTTC. The rearrangement links TRBV4-3 to TRBJ2-1; 8 bases match TRBD2. The V segment lost 2 bases and the J segment 1 base; nucleotides outside the gene matches: 1. In germline, CDR1 is LGHNA, CDR2 YSLEER. The CDR3 covers 15 residues.